A single sample is the source of the 8 T cell receptor beta chains below, sequenced in a study of identical twins (TCRdb year 2016). Libraries were prepared through 5' RACE. The instrument given in TCRdb is Illumina HiSeq 2000. The public reads were reprocessed in TCRdb via fastp at Q25 and MiXCR, keeping in-frame beta chains. Entries are consolidated by CDR3 protein sequence, retaining the most common genes and DNA. A total of about 290,000 distinct CDR3 sequences appear in this sample, roughly 10% of them only once. 7% to 8.5% of the sample is held by the ten biggest clonotypes. These data also featured in a second study, about yellow fever vaccine responses in identical twins.

Material for sequencing was CD8+ T cells sorted from blood. The receptors shown here come from a woman between 18 and 29 years old in good health.

This clonotype was counted ten times or more. The gene calls are TRBV4-3 and TRBJ2-7; TRBD2 agrees at 7 bases. Germline values: CDR1 LGHNA, CDR2 YSLEER. This CDR3 comprises 15 residues. V lost 0 bases to trimming and J lost 3 bases; unmatched junction nucleotides: 5. The CDR3: CASSQDRASGYEQYF. The DNA for the CDR3 is TGCGCCAGCAGCCAAGATCGGGCTAGCGGCTACGAGCAGTACTTC.

The chain recombines TRBV7-9 with TRBJ2-1, with D unresolved. There are 12 residues in the CDR3. Deletions cut 2 bases from V and 6 bases from J, with 5 bases between. Germline assignment: CDR1 SEHNR and CDR2 FQNEAQ (reference sequence). In DNA, the CDR3 is TGTGCCAGCAGCTTATCGACCAATGAGCAGTTCTTC. Amino acid sequence: CASSLSTNEQFF. Combining the CDR3 with reference TRBV7-9 and TRBJ2-1 gives the whole variable domain DTGVSQNPRHKITKRGQNVTFRCDPISEHNRLYWYRQTLGQGPEFLTYFQNEAQLEKSRLLSDRFSAERPKGSFSTLEIQRTEQGDSAMYLCASSLSTNEQFFGPGTRLTVL.

This clonotype was recorded at least ten times. The genes are TRBV29-1 and TRBJ2-3, with TRBD2 matching 7 bases. The CDR3 has 13 residues. J was trimmed by 6 bases and V by 2 bases; bases with no gene match: 5. CDR1 and CDR2 (germline): SQVTM, ANQGSEA. CDR3 DNA sequence: TGCAGCGTTGAAACTCCACTAGCGGATACGCAGTATTTT. Amino acid sequence: CSVETPLADTQYF.

This clonotype was recorded a few times. The CDR3 here is CATQTGGAPFLYEQYF. Here the CDR3 DNA reads TGTGCCACCCAGACCGGCGGGGCCCCATTTCTCTACGAGCAGTACTTC. The chain has TRBV10-3 and TRBJ2-7; D possibly corresponds to TRBD2 (6 bases). V was trimmed by 10 bases and J by 3 bases, leaving 25 bases between them. Per germline, CDR1 ENHRY and CDR2 SYGVKD. The CDR3 is 16 residues long.

This clonotype appeared a few times. The chain combines TRBV29-1 with TRBJ2-7; TRBD1 agrees at 10 bases. V lost 4 bases and J lost 5; bases outside the gene matches: 5. The CDR3 length is 13 residues. Germline loops: CDR1 SQVTM, CDR2 ANQGSEA. In DNA, the CDR3 is TGCAGCGTTGTTGGACAGGGGGACGACGAGCAGTACTTC. This translates into CSVVGQGDDEQYF.

V usage is TRBV27 and J usage is TRBJ2-7; 12 positions agree with TRBD1. Germline V CDR1 and CDR2: MNHEY, SMNVEV (reference sequence). V dropped 6 bases and J dropped 4; count of bases not matched to a gene: 19. This CDR3 region has 19 residues. CDR3 nucleotides: TGTGCCAGCAGGCAAATACTGGGGACAGGGGGCGTTCCGAAATACGAGCAGTACTTC. It specifies CASRQILGTGGVPKYEQYF.

This clonotype was counted ten times or more. The chain carries TRBV12-3 or TRBV12-4 and TRBJ2-5; D could derive from TRBD1 or TRBD2 (5 bases each). The CDR3 runs to 12 residues. Trimming cost V 1 base and J 9 bases, with 9 bases left between them. CDR3 coding DNA: TGTGCCAGCAGTTTAGTCAGGGACCCCCAGTACTTC. It is translated as CASSLVRDPQYF.

This clonotype came up a few times. This sequence joins TRBV28 and TRBJ2-1; maybe TRBD1 (5 bases). Trimming shortened V by 2 bases and J by 4 bases, and 15 bases separated the two germline ends. Germline values: CDR1 MDHEN, CDR2 SYDVKM. The CDR3 is 16 residues long. The CDR3 nucleotides read TGTGCCAGCAGTTTACGGGCAGGGTCTTTATACAATGAGCAGTTCTTC. As protein: CASSLRAGSLYNEQFF.